The rows below give T cell receptor beta chains drawn from one sample of a study of T cell responses to AZD1222 COVID-19 vaccine. The assay was immunoSEQ multiplex PCR, and TCRdb's table has in-frame clones only and misses some. Of 110,000 to 150,000 clones in the sample, 85% to 95% are singletons; the top ten hold around 5%. The sample here was peripheral blood, taken on day 0 of AZD1222 vaccination. Receptors originate from an adult in good health. Each CDR3 is given with its conserved first and last residue. A D gene is named only where the DNA matches it firmly. Rows may omit the clone size; those that give it use once, few, many or a size class.

D,V,J,size,CDR3,DNA
TRBD2,TRBV7-9,TRBJ2-3,.,CASSLVAGEDTQYF,TGTGCCAGCAGCTTAGTGGCGGGAGAAGATACGCAGTATTTT
TRBD1,TRBV15,TRBJ1-6,.,CATSRDRVYNSPLHF,TGTGCCACCAGCAGGGACAGGGTGTATAATTCACCCCTCCACTTT
TRBD1,TRBV11-2,TRBJ2-1,.,CASGTLGQGIAGIPFF,TGTGCCAGCGGAACCTTGGGACAGGGGATAGCGGGAATCCCGTTCTTC
.,TRBV30,TRBJ1-1,.,CAWSPERGITEAFF,TGTGCCTGGAGCCCTGAAAGGGGGATTACTGAAGCTTTCTTT
.,TRBV12-5,TRBJ1-5,.,CASGLVLEGFSNQPQHF,TGTGCTAGTGGTTTGGTACTTGAGGGGTTCAGCAATCAGCCCCAGCATTTT
TRBD1,TRBV4-1,TRBJ2-2,.,CASSQQTGGVGTGELFF,TGCGCCAGCAGCCAGCAGACAGGGGGCGTCGGTACCGGGGAGCTGTTTTTT
.,TRBV3-1/TRBV3-2,TRBJ1-1,few,CASSQRAAEAFF,TGTGCCAGCAGCCAAAGGGCAGCTGAAGCTTTCTTT
.,TRBV29-1,TRBJ1-1,.,CSVLAMNTEAFF,TGCAGCGTTCTAGCTATGAACACTGAAGCTTTCTTT
.,TRBV12-5,TRBJ1-1,.,CASDGGAGTEAFF,TGTGCTAGTGATGGGGGCGCCGGCACTGAAGCTTTCTTT
.,TRBV6-5,TRBJ2-1,.,CASSYSAYNEQFF,TGTGCCAGCAGTTACTCGGCATACAATGAGCAGTTCTTC
.,TRBV24-1,TRBJ2-7,.,CATSLQGSLYEQYF,TGTGCCACCAGCCTACAGGGCTCCCTCTACGAGCAGTACTTC
.,TRBV30,TRBJ2-2,.,CAWSRLGTTGELFF,TGTGCCTGGAGTCGGCTAGGTACCACCGGGGAGCTGTTTTTT
TRBD1,TRBV5-6,TRBJ1-2,.,CASRSGGSLATNYGYTF,TGTGCCAGCAGATCAGGGGGCAGCCTCGCTACAAACTATGGCTACACCTTC
TRBD1,TRBV30,TRBJ1-6,.,CAWRETGSFYNSPLHF,TGTGCCTGGAGGGAGACAGGGTCGTTTTATAATTCACCCCTCCACTTT
TRBD2,TRBV19,TRBJ2-3,once,CASSTIAGGTDTQYF,TGTGCCAGTAGTACAATAGCGGGGGGCACAGATACGCAGTATTTT
.,TRBV27,TRBJ1-2,.,CASNLTGRVNYGYTF,TGTGCCAGCAACCTCACGGGCAGAGTCAATTATGGCTACACCTTC
TRBD1,TRBV6-5,TRBJ1-4,once,CASSYDLEGAGEKLFF,TGTGCCAGCAGTTACGATTTGGAGGGGGCTGGAGAAAAACTGTTTTTT
TRBD2,TRBV5-1,TRBJ2-1,once,CASSQGLASNNEQFF,TGCGCCAGCAGCCAAGGACTAGCCTCGAACAATGAGCAGTTCTTC
TRBD1,TRBV15,TRBJ1-4,few,CATSPQQGLNEKLFF,TGTGCCACCAGTCCTCAACAGGGGCTTAATGAAAAACTGTTTTTT
TRBD1,TRBV3-1/TRBV3-2,TRBJ1-1,.,CASRNDGTGGVYTEAFF,TGTGCCAGCAGAAATGATGGGACAGGGGGCGTTTACACTGAAGCTTTCTTT
TRBD1,TRBV2,TRBJ1-2,.,CASGPGQGLGYTF,TGTGCCAGCGGCCCAGGACAGGGGTTAGGCTACACCTTC
TRBD2,TRBV19,TRBJ2-7,.,CASSMWGGEQYF,TGTGCCAGTAGTATGTGGGGGGGCGAGCAGTACTTC
.,TRBV5-1,TRBJ1-4,.,CASSLIQGSNEKLFF,TGCGCCAGCAGCTTGATCCAGGGGTCTAATGAAAAACTGTTTTTT
TRBD2,TRBV29-1,TRBJ2-1,.,CSVTPTSGRGNEQFF,TGCAGCGTTACTCCGACTAGCGGGAGAGGAAATGAGCAGTTCTTC
TRBD1,TRBV7-8,TRBJ1-2,once,CASSLDRGYGYTF,TGTGCCAGCAGCTTAGACAGGGGCTATGGCTACACCTTC
.,TRBV6-5,TRBJ2-5,.,CARDSVVVPQETQYF,TGTGCCAGGGACTCTGTGGTAGTCCCCCAAGAGACCCAGTACTTC
.,TRBV6-5,TRBJ2-7,.,CASSSQGRPYEQYF,TGTGCCAGCAGTTCTCAGGGGAGGCCCTACGAGCAGTACTTC
.,TRBV7-2,TRBJ1-2,.,CASSLGPGTGNYGYTF,TGTGCCAGCAGCTTAGGTCCCGGGACGGGTAACTATGGCTACACCTTC
.,TRBV11-2,TRBJ1-1,.,CASSPRAGITEAFF,TGTGCCAGCAGCCCCCGGGCGGGGATCACTGAAGCTTTCTTT